This T cell receptor (beta chain) was retrieved from a study of blood T cell repertoires in COVID-19. As for the study in general: COVID-19 samples collected from the United States, Italy and Spain covered acute and convalescent phases. Sources were T cells, B-cell-depleted T cells, or PBMCs; the material itself was cDNA or gDNA.

Authors' methods: From reference gene primer amplification, estimates of nucleated cell counts were derived. Profiling relied on immunoSEQ multiplex PCR, and the TCRdb table lists in-frame clones only, not all of them. V and J calls and clone size are given by that table; D and trimming were obtained from the DNA. The sample lists about 98,000 clones; approximately 81% were seen once. The CDR3 runs 15 residues. In germline, CDR1 is LNHDA, CDR2 SQIVND (reference sequence). With 7 bases clipped from V and 4 bases from J, the junction kept 7 bases outside the gene matches. The chain links TRBV19 to TRBJ1-5; 10 bases are shared with TRBD1. The TCR originated in an elderly woman with acute or convalescent COVID-19. The sample was peripheral blood. This CDR3 reads CASTEGTGANQPQHF. CDR3 sequence (DNA): TGTGCCAGTACCGAAGGGACAGGGGCGAATCAGCCCCAGCATTTT.